This T cell receptor (beta chain) was identified in a study of molecular identifiers for immune sequencing clone quantification. As for the study in general: Four of five splits of RNA from 20,000 or 100,000 naive CD8 cells were sequenced in replicates.

A remark on this clonotype: An end of the junction differs from the germline gene, which may be a read error.

There are 13 residues in the CDR3. In germline, CDR1 is MNHEY, CDR2 SMNVEV (reference sequence). TCRdb re-derived calls from the PCR reads in MiXCR, one entry per CDR3 protein. The sample records over 600,000 distinct CDR3 sequences, 20% being singletons. The chain recombines TRBV27 with TRBJ1-1; D remains ambiguous. The sequencing input was naive CD8+ T cells from blood, with Jurkat cell RNA spiked in. Subset defined: FACS-sorted CD8+CD4-CCR7+CD45RA+ naive T cells. The sequence derives from a human donor in good health. Some libraries in this study had Jurkat cell RNA spiked in. In DNA form, the CDR3 reads TGTGCCAGCAGTTTTAATAGAGACACTGAAACTTTCTTT. This codes for CASSFNRDTETFF.